These 28 T cell receptor beta chains came from one sample sequenced in a study of identical twins. MiXCR was run by TCRdb on the 5' RACE reads, yielding one entry per CDR3 protein. This repertoire shows hundreds of thousands of distinct CDR3 sequences, approximately 18% found once; its top ten account for about 12%. This sample also appeared in a second study, on T cells expressing NK-cell markers.

Sample: PBMCs. The receptors were sampled from a young woman in good health.

This clonotype appeared a few times. The chain joins TRBV6-1 to TRBJ1-2; TRBD1 agrees at 8 bases. Germline V lookup: CDR1 MNHNS, CDR2 SASEGT. V lost 6 bases and J lost 6; bases outside the gene matches: 6. The CDR3 has 13 amino acids. This CDR3 is CASSDRGQHGYTF. The CDR3 DNA follows: TGTGCCAGCAGCGACAGGGGTCAACATGGCTACACCTTC.

This clonotype was seen more than once but under ten times. The V gene is TRBV29-1, the J gene TRBJ2-5, with 7 bases aligning to TRBD1. Germline assignment: CDR1 SQVTM and CDR2 ANQGSEA. With 4 bases clipped from V and 3 bases from J, the junction kept 5 bases outside the gene matches. The CDR3 extends over 13 amino acids. In DNA, the CDR3 is TGCAGCGTTGGGGTTGGACAGGAAGAGACCCAGTACTTC. Translation: CSVGVGQEETQYF.

At least ten counts were recorded for this clonotype. The chain recombines TRBV7-2 with TRBJ2-7; TRBD1 aligns across 9 bases. Germline trimming cut 5 bases from V and 5 bases from J; bases unmatched to any gene: 7. CDR1 SGHTA and CDR2 FQGNSA come from the germline V gene. The CDR3 loop spans 14 amino acids. The CDR3 region has the DNA TGTGCCAGCAGCCCAGACAGGGGGAGGAACGAGCAGTACTTC. The encoded protein is CASSPDRGRNEQYF.

The chain has TRBV9 and TRBJ2-3; D might be TRBD2 (7 bases). The CDR3 is 15 residues long. V dropped 4 bases and J dropped 4 bases, with 16 bases sitting between them. Germline lookup yields CDR1 SGDLS and CDR2 YYNGEE. The CDR3 DNA reads TGTGCCAGCAGCCCGTGGGGGGGCCTTCCAGATACGCAGTATTTT. Translating it yields CASSPWGGLPDTQYF. The full variable domain, in which reference TRBV9 and TRBJ2-3 provide the parts outside the CDR3, is DSGVTQTPKHLITATGQRVTLRCSPRSGDLSVYWYQQSLDQGLQFLIQYYNGEERAKGNILERFSAQQFPDLHSELNLSSLELGDSALYFCASSPWGGLPDTQYFGPGTRLTVL.

This chain links TRBV12-3 or TRBV12-4 with TRBJ2-3, with 8 bases fitting TRBD2. After removal of 5 bases from V and 6 bases from J, the junction contained 16 bases not matched to a gene. The CDR3 is made up of 17 amino acids. For the CDR3, the DNA is TGTGCCAGCAGTCCGGGTCCGGGGACTAGGGGGTCTGATACGCAGTATTTT. Protein product: CASSPGPGTRGSDTQYF.

The V call is TRBV5-1, the J call TRBJ2-3; D call uncertain. The V end lost 2 bases, the J end lost 3 bases, and 13 bases lay between the germline ends. This CDR3 has 15 amino acids. Looked up from germline, CDR1 is SGHRS and CDR2 is YFSETQ. CDR3 amino acids: CASSLGFVRTDTQYF. CDR3 nucleotide sequence: TGCGCCAGCAGCTTAGGTTTTGTCCGGACAGATACGCAGTATTTT.

This clonotype was counted between two and nine times. The V gene is TRBV12-3 or TRBV12-4, the J gene TRBJ2-5; D is ambiguous. The CDR3 extends over 14 amino acids. The V end was cut by 6 bases, the J end by 7 bases, with 18 bases between. This CDR3 reads CASRPSAVHWTQYF. The CDR3 nucleotides are TGTGCCAGCAGACCCTCGGCTGTTCACTGGACCCAGTACTTC.

The chain employs TRBV5-1 and TRBJ2-3, with 7 positions matching TRBD2. The CDR3 is made up of 17 amino acids. V dropped 5 bases and J dropped 2; count of bases not matched to a gene: 14. Germline V lookup: CDR1 SGHRS, CDR2 YFSETQ. CDR3 in amino acids: CASRPDSGGGTTDTQYF. The CDR3 DNA is TGCGCCAGCAGACCTGACTCCGGCGGGGGTACCACAGATACGCAGTATTTT.

This clonotype occurred a few times. J is TRBJ2-2 and V is TRBV10-3; D is ambiguous. V lost 0 bases to trimming and J lost 7 bases, with 12 bases between them. Germline V gene data show CDR1 as ENHRY and CDR2 as SYGVKD. The length of the CDR3 is 15 residues. CDR3 in amino acids: CAISESSRRGGELFF. The CDR3 DNA reads as TGTGCCATCAGTGAGTCCAGTAGGCGTGGCGGGGAGCTGTTTTTT.

This chain uses TRBV6-1 with TRBJ2-1; D is unclear. The CDR3 is 15 residues long. V shed 0 bases and J shed 0 bases, with 6 bases lying between them. Germline values: CDR1 MNHNS, CDR2 SASEGT. The CDR3 region is CASSEAPSSYNEQFF. The CDR3 coding sequence is TGTGCCAGCAGTGAAGCACCTAGCTCCTACAATGAGCAGTTCTTC.

A few counts support this clonotype. The J gene is TRBJ1-1, the V gene TRBV7-9, with a weak D call TRBD1 (6 bases). V dropped 2 bases and J dropped 10 bases, with 14 bases sitting between them. CDR3 length: 13 residues. In germline, CDR1 is SEHNR, CDR2 FQNEAQ (reference sequence). The CDR3 loop reads CASSLLREGGAFF. As DNA, the CDR3 is TGTGCCAGCAGCTTACTACGGGAAGGGGGAGCTTTCTTT.

This chain uses TRBV5-1 with TRBJ1-1, with D tentatively TRBD1 (5 bases). V was pared by 3 bases and J by 11 bases, with 20 bases between. The germline CDR1 and CDR2 sequences are SGHRS and YFSETQ. This CDR3 has 14 amino acids. The chain's CDR3 is CASSSYRDLGSAFF. The CDR3 DNA follows: TGCGCCAGCAGCTCATACCGGGACCTAGGGTCTGCTTTCTTT.

This rearrangement joins TRBV6-2 or TRBV6-3 to TRBJ1-5; D is undetermined. The CDR3 is 13 amino acids. Trimming took off 8 bases at V and 5 bases at J, with 13 bases between the two ends. From germline, CDR1 is MNHEY and CDR2 SVGEGT. CDR3 residues: CASEHSKYQPQHF. DNA of the CDR3: TGTGCCAGCGAGCACAGCAAGTATCAGCCCCAGCATTTT.

This clonotype was counted ten times or more. The chain is built from TRBV29-1 and TRBJ2-7; D may be TRBD2 (5 bases). V lost 3 bases, J lost 2 bases, and 14 bases lay in between. CDR1 SQVTM and CDR2 ANQGSEA come from the germline V gene. There are 14 residues in the CDR3. The CDR3 reads CSVEEPGRAYEQYF. For the CDR3, the DNA is TGCAGCGTTGAGGAGCCCGGGCGGGCCTACGAGCAGTACTTC.

The chain joins TRBV10-3 to TRBJ1-1, with TRBD1 identical over 8 bases. V trimming: 5 bases; J trimming: 4 bases; junction bases outside the gene matches: 9. CDR1 and CDR2 (germline): ENHRY, SYGVKD. The CDR3 spans 15 residues. The CDR3 DNA reads as TGTGCCATCAGTCAGGACAGGGCTGGGGGCACTGAAGCTTTCTTT. This codes for CAISQDRAGGTEAFF.

The V and J genes are TRBV7-9 and TRBJ1-1; possibly TRBD1 for D (5 bases). CDR3 length: 14 residues. Germline values: CDR1 SEHNR, CDR2 FQNEAQ (reference sequence). Trimming removed 5 bases from V and 0 bases from J, with 10 bases in between. The CDR3 DNA reads as TGTGCCAGCAGCCCGGGACTCCTGAACACTGAAGCTTTCTTT. Amino acids: CASSPGLLNTEAFF.

The chain is built from TRBV10-3 and TRBJ1-2, with D possibly being TRBD1 (5 bases). The germline CDR1 and CDR2 sequences are ENHRY and SYGVKD. Trimming took off 0 bases at V and 6 bases at J, with 14 bases between the two ends. The CDR3 runs to 15 residues. This CDR3 reads CAISESQIGVDGYTF. The CDR3 DNA reads TGTGCCATCAGTGAGTCTCAAATAGGGGTGGATGGCTACACCTTC.

The chain is built from TRBV7-2 and TRBJ2-1; D not certain. This CDR3 region has 13 residues. With 4 bases removed from V and 6 bases from J, the gap between germline ends came to 10 bases. From germline, CDR1 is SGHTA and CDR2 FQGNSA. CDR3 bases: TGTGCCAGCAGCTCCCAGACGCGCAATGAGCAGTTCTTC. It yields the protein CASSSQTRNEQFF.

The genes are TRBV12-3 or TRBV12-4 and TRBJ2-1; D is uncertain. Trimming took 1 base from V and 15 from J, leaving 13 bases between them. The CDR3 loop spans 12 amino acids. The CDR3 DNA reads TGTGCCAGCAGTTTAGACGTCAGGTTGGGGTTCTTC. This encodes CASSLDVRLGFF.

There are a few counts of this clonotype. The chain recombines TRBV7-9 with TRBJ1-4; unclear D gene. The CDR3 runs to 14 residues. Germline CDR1 reads SEHNR; CDR2 reads FQNEAQ (reference sequence). Trimming took 0 bases from V and 12 from J, leaving 14 bases between them. CDR3 sequence: CASSLARVSGELFF. In nucleotides, the CDR3 is TGTGCCAGCAGCTTAGCGCGGGTCTCCGGAGAACTGTTTTTT.

The chain links TRBV7-9 to TRBJ2-3, with D perhaps matching TRBD2 (5 bases). With 1 base removed from V and 4 bases from J, the gap between germline ends came to 9 bases. Germline loops: CDR1 SEHNR, CDR2 FQNEAQ (reference sequence). The CDR3 covers 14 residues. The CDR3 DNA is TGTGCCAGCAGCTTAGAGGCTAGCCCAGATACGCAGTATTTT. It translates to CASSLEASPDTQYF.

The rearrangement joins TRBV29-1 to TRBJ2-7, with unresolved D. Germline V lookup: CDR1 SQVTM, CDR2 ANQGSEA. V was trimmed by 5 bases and J by 5 bases, leaving 13 bases between them. This CDR3 contains 12 residues. The CDR3 bases are TGCAGCGTTTTCCAACAACCCGACGAGCAGTACTTC. Its protein product is CSVFQQPDEQYF.

This clonotype was recorded a few times. The CDR3 is CAISEPPLRGGPNEQFF. The CDR3 nucleotides are TGTGCCATCAGTGAGCCCCCCTTGCGGGGGGGCCCCAATGAGCAGTTCTTC. The genes are TRBV10-3 and TRBJ2-1; TRBD2 matches at 9 bases. The CDR3 loop spans 17 amino acids. Germline V gene lookup returns CDR1 ENHRY and CDR2 SYGVKD. Trimming cost V 2 bases and J 6 bases; bases outside gene matches: 11.

V gene TRBV29-1 combines with J gene TRBJ2-5; D gene ambiguous. The CDR3 is 10 amino acids. V was pared by 4 bases and J by 5 bases, with 5 bases between. Germline V CDR1 and CDR2: SQVTM, ANQGSEA. The CDR3 DNA reads TGCAGCGTTGGTTCCGAGACCCAGTACTTC. Amino acids: CSVGSETQYF.

This clonotype appeared a few times. The genes are TRBV12-3 or TRBV12-4 and TRBJ1-1; 10 bases map to TRBD1. This CDR3 region has 12 residues. J lost 12 bases, V lost 6 bases, and 7 bases had no gene match. This chain's CDR3 is CASSDGTGETFF. CDR3 DNA sequence: TGTGCCAGCAGCGATGGGACAGGGGAAACTTTCTTT.

Regarding this clonotype: Its ends do not fully match the called genes, so a read error is possible. The chain combines TRBV20-1 with TRBJ2-3; 9 bases agree with TRBD2. Germline V gene data show CDR1 as DFQATT and CDR2 as SNEGSKA (reference sequence). This CDR3 has 16 residues. DNA of the CDR3: TGCTGTGCTAGGAGTGCGCGGGAGGGCCGCACAGATACGCAGTATTTT. Translated: CCARSAREGRTDTQYF.

There are a few counts of this clonotype. The chain carries TRBV12-3 or TRBV12-4 and TRBJ2-7; D not certain. The V and J ends lost 5 bases and 6 bases respectively, with 17 bases between them. The CDR3 is 14 residues long. CDR3 DNA sequence: TGTGCCAGCAGTCCCAGGACCGGTCATGGCGAGCAGTACTTC. Protein sequence: CASSPRTGHGEQYF.

In its sample, this clonotype was seen a few times. V and J are TRBV20-1 and TRBJ2-1; 9 bases fit TRBD2. Per germline, CDR1 DFQATT and CDR2 SNEGSKA (reference sequence). This CDR3 region has 16 residues. The J segment lost 1 base and the V segment lost 6 bases, leaving 10 bases of the junction unmatched. The CDR3: CSAPSLSGSSYNEQFF. The CDR3 DNA reads as TGCAGTGCGCCGTCGCTTAGCGGGAGTTCCTACAATGAGCAGTTCTTC.